This T cell receptor (beta chain) was retrieved from a study of cytomegalovirus exposure and HLA in healthy donors. Of note for this clone: Its cognate antigen is unknown.

The PCR had 60 Vbeta and 13 Jbeta primers. Libraries were prepared by immunoSEQ multiplex PCR; TCRdb keeps only in-frame clonotypes and omits some of them. The sample has nearly 300,000 clones, 80% to 90% seen once. Study findings and constraints: Listed as cytomegalovirus-associated were about 160 TCR beta chains. Among the sequence variants, a highly shared cluster was likely an artifact of sequencing. Later analysis associated a missense DCLRE1C variant with TCR beta V- and J-gene trimming.

The CDR3 is made up of 14 amino acids. Germline CDR1 is MNHEY and CDR2 is SVGAGI. The junction had 6 bases not matched to a gene; V was cut back by 5 bases and J by 3 bases. The sequence was obtained from a man aged 40-50 years in good health and CMV-seropositive. Sequenced: PBMCs. This chain joins TRBV6-5 and TRBJ2-5; 7 nucleotides agree with TRBD1. CDR3 sequence (DNA): TGTGCCAGCAGTCGTCGGGACAGAGAAGAGACCCAGTACTTC. Encoded protein: CASSRRDREETQYF.